A selection of T cell receptor beta chains follows, all from one sample in a study of T cell responses to AZD1222 COVID-19 vaccine. This table comes from immunoSEQ multiplex PCR, and its TCRdb copy is limited to in-frame clones, with some not included. Found here are about 130,000 clones, around 90% of them singletons; the top ten hold approximately 1.2%. Sequences were derived from peripheral blood, sampled 28 days after the second AZD1222 dose. The receptors were sampled from an adult who received the AZD1222 COVID-19 vaccine. Each CDR3 is given with its conserved first and last residue. A D gene is named only where the DNA matches it firmly. The size field is filled for only some rows; it gives once, few, many or a size class.

D: NA
J: TRBJ1-6
size: NA
V: TRBV11-2
DNA: TGTGCCAGCAGCTTAGGACAGATCCGATCACCCCTCCACTTT
CDR3: CASSLGQIRSPLHF

D: NA
J: TRBJ2-7
size: NA
V: TRBV18
DNA: TGTGCCAGCTCACTTTCGGCCGACTACGAGCAGTACTTC
CDR3: CASSLSADYEQYF

D: TRBD2
J: TRBJ2-1
size: NA
V: TRBV13
DNA: TGTGCCAGCAGCCCTCAGGGTAGCGGGGGGCCCTACAATGAGCAGTTCTTC
CDR3: CASSPQGSGGPYNEQFF

D: NA
J: TRBJ1-4
size: NA
V: TRBV30
DNA: TGTGCCTCGGACCGAGGTGGTGAAAAACTGTTTTTT
CDR3: CASDRGGEKLFF

D: TRBD1
J: TRBJ1-4
size: NA
V: TRBV3-1/TRBV3-2
DNA: TGTGCCAGCAGCCAAGGACAGGGCGAACAGGTTGAAAAACTGTTTTTT
CDR3: CASSQGQGEQVEKLFF

D: TRBD2
J: TRBJ2-7
size: NA
V: TRBV11-2
DNA: TGTGCCAGCAGCGTCAGCCCCACTAGCGTCCACGAGCAGTACTTC
CDR3: CASSVSPTSVHEQYF

D: TRBD1
J: TRBJ1-2
size: once
V: TRBV5-6
DNA: TGTGCCAGCAGCTTAGTTGTGGGACAGGGTAATGGCTACACCTTC
CDR3: CASSLVVGQGNGYTF

D: NA
J: TRBJ1-5
size: NA
V: TRBV7-2
DNA: TGTGCCAGCAGCTTAGCAGGGAACAATCAGCCCCAGCATTTT
CDR3: CASSLAGNNQPQHF

D: NA
J: TRBJ2-4
size: NA
V: TRBV4-3
DNA: TGCGCCAGCAGCCAAGGGCTAAATATAGCCAAAAACATTCAGTACTTC
CDR3: CASSQGLNIAKNIQYF

D: NA
J: TRBJ1-3
size: NA
V: TRBV19
DNA: TGTGCCAGTAGTGTGGGGAGCTCTGGAAACACCATATATTTT
CDR3: CASSVGSSGNTIYF

D: TRBD2
J: TRBJ2-2
size: NA
V: TRBV7-3
DNA: TGTGCCAGCAGCCAAGGACTAGCGGGAGGAACCGGGGAGCTGTTTTTT
CDR3: CASSQGLAGGTGELFF

D: NA
J: TRBJ2-2
size: NA
V: TRBV2
DNA: TGTGCCAGCAGTAGATCTGGTGGGGGGCGGCAGGTAGCCGGGGAGCTGTTTTTT
CDR3: CASSRSGGGRQVAGELFF

D: TRBD1
J: TRBJ1-5
size: NA
V: TRBV30
DNA: TGTGCCTGGACGGGACAGGGCAATCAGCCCCAGCATTTT
CDR3: CAWTGQGNQPQHF

D: NA
J: TRBJ1-6
size: NA
V: TRBV27
DNA: TGTGCCAGCAGTTTGCGATCCGATCTGGTTTCACCCCTCCACTTT
CDR3: CASSLRSDLVSPLHF

D: NA
J: TRBJ1-6
size: NA
V: TRBV27
DNA: TGTGCCAGCAGTTTAGGCAGGGCCCAGACACCCCTCCACTTT
CDR3: CASSLGRAQTPLHF

D: NA
J: TRBJ1-1
size: NA
V: TRBV29-1
DNA: TGCAGCGTGAAGTTGGGGGTTAACACTGAAGCTTTCTTT
CDR3: CSVKLGVNTEAFF

D: TRBD2
J: TRBJ2-3
size: NA
V: TRBV10-3
DNA: TGTGCCATCGGGACTAGCGGGAGGGCCGGCGCAGATACGCAGTATTTT
CDR3: CAIGTSGRAGADTQYF

D: TRBD1
J: TRBJ1-1
size: NA
V: TRBV27
DNA: TGTGCCAGCAGTTCGGGACAGGGGGCCCCTGAAGCTTTCTTT
CDR3: CASSSGQGAPEAFF

D: TRBD1
J: TRBJ1-5
size: NA
V: TRBV7-9
DNA: TGTGCCAGCAGCTCGGGACAGCTCAATCAGCCCCAGCATTTT
CDR3: CASSSGQLNQPQHF

D: NA
J: TRBJ2-2
size: NA
V: TRBV27
DNA: TGTGCCAGCAATTCGGTAGGGTACACCGGGGAGCTGTTTTTT
CDR3: CASNSVGYTGELFF

D: NA
J: TRBJ1-4
size: NA
V: TRBV3-1/TRBV3-2
DNA: TGTGCCAGCAGCGAAAACCGGGAAGGAAAACTGTTTTTT
CDR3: CASSENREGKLFF

D: NA
J: TRBJ1-5
size: NA
V: TRBV4-3
DNA: TGCGCCAGCAGCCAAGCTAGGGGGAGAAATCAGCCCCAGCATTTT
CDR3: CASSQARGRNQPQHF

D: TRBD1
J: TRBJ2-6
size: NA
V: TRBV28
DNA: TGTGCCAGCAGTCCGTTGACAGGGGCCGGGGCCAACGTCCTGACTTTC
CDR3: CASSPLTGAGANVLTF

D: NA
J: TRBJ1-5
size: NA
V: TRBV15
DNA: TGTGCCACCAGCAGAGACGGGAATCAGCCCCAGCATTTT
CDR3: CATSRDGNQPQHF

D: NA
J: TRBJ2-1
size: NA
V: TRBV7-2
DNA: TGTGCCAGCAGCTTAGCACACGGCTACAATGAGCAGTTCTTC
CDR3: CASSLAHGYNEQFF

D: TRBD2
J: TRBJ2-7
size: NA
V: TRBV11-2
DNA: TGTGCCAGCAGCTTAGTAGCTAGCGGGAGGGTGGGTGAGCAGTACTTC
CDR3: CASSLVASGRVGEQYF

D: NA
J: TRBJ1-1
size: NA
V: TRBV6-5
DNA: TGTGCCACCCATCAGTGGGGGGCCACTGAAGCTTTCTTT
CDR3: CATHQWGATEAFF

D: NA
J: TRBJ2-5
size: NA
V: TRBV3-1/TRBV3-2
DNA: TGTGCCAGCAGCCAACTCCAGGAGACCCAGTACTTC
CDR3: CASSQLQETQYF

D: NA
J: TRBJ1-2
size: NA
V: TRBV30
DNA: TGTGCCTGGAGTGGAGGTAACTATGGCTACACCTTC
CDR3: CAWSGGNYGYTF

D: NA
J: TRBJ1-1
size: once
V: TRBV6-5
DNA: TGTGCCACCAAGGGGGGCACTGAAGCTTTCTTT
CDR3: CATKGGTEAFF

D: TRBD2
J: TRBJ2-5
size: NA
V: TRBV19
DNA: TGTGCCAGTAGCGGGGGGGCCGGGGAGACCCAGTACTTC
CDR3: CASSGGAGETQYF

D: NA
J: TRBJ2-2
size: NA
V: TRBV18
DNA: TGTGCCATCGGCGGCAGGCTCACCGGGGAGCTGTTTTTT
CDR3: CAIGGRLTGELFF

D: NA
J: TRBJ1-1
size: NA
V: TRBV5-8
DNA: TGTGCCAGCAGCCTTCTCGGACGACTGAACACTGAAGCTTTCTTT
CDR3: CASSLLGRLNTEAFF

D: NA
J: TRBJ1-4
size: NA
V: TRBV6-2/TRBV6-3
DNA: TGTGCCAGCAGTTACCTCGACAGCCCGGGAGAAAAACTGTTTTTT
CDR3: CASSYLDSPGEKLFF

D: NA
J: TRBJ2-2
size: once
V: TRBV9
DNA: TGTGCCAGCAGCGCCCGCCACAACACCGGGGAGCTGTTTTTT
CDR3: CASSARHNTGELFF

D: NA
J: TRBJ1-1
size: NA
V: TRBV4-3
DNA: TGCGCCAGCAGCCTCACAGGGTTCGGAGTGAACACTGAAGCTTTCTTT
CDR3: CASSLTGFGVNTEAFF

D: NA
J: TRBJ1-2
size: NA
V: TRBV6-5
DNA: TGTGCCAGCAGAAGGGACGCTGGCTACACCTTC
CDR3: CASRRDAGYTF

D: TRBD1
J: TRBJ1-2
size: NA
V: TRBV24-1
DNA: TGTGCCACCAGTGACCCCGACAGGGGGCCCTATGGCTACACCTTC
CDR3: CATSDPDRGPYGYTF

D: NA
J: TRBJ2-1
size: NA
V: TRBV27
DNA: TGTGCCAGCAGTTTAGTGGGGGGGCCCCTCCACAATGAGCAGTTCTTC
CDR3: CASSLVGGPLHNEQFF

D: NA
J: TRBJ1-6
size: NA
V: TRBV5-4
DNA: TGTGCCAGCAGCCCCGGGAGGAGTTCACCCCTCCACTTT
CDR3: CASSPGRSSPLHF

D: NA
J: TRBJ2-3
size: NA
V: TRBV7-9
DNA: TGTGCCAGCAGCGCAAAGCGGGTCAGCACAGATACGCAGTATTTT
CDR3: CASSAKRVSTDTQYF

D: NA
J: TRBJ2-1
size: NA
V: TRBV15
DNA: TGTGCCACCAGCAGAGCAGGGGCTAGTAACAATGAGCAGTTCTTC
CDR3: CATSRAGASNNEQFF

D: TRBD2
J: TRBJ2-7
size: NA
V: TRBV4-3
DNA: TGCGCCAGCAGCCAAGATCCACTAGCGGGATACGAGCAGTACTTC
CDR3: CASSQDPLAGYEQYF

D: NA
J: TRBJ1-1
size: few
V: TRBV29-1
DNA: TGCAGCGGAAGGACTACAGGGAACGCGAACACTGAAGCTTTCTTT
CDR3: CSGRTTGNANTEAFF

D: NA
J: TRBJ2-3
size: NA
V: TRBV27
DNA: TGTGCCAGCAGTTTATGGGGTTCCACAGATACGCAGTATTTT
CDR3: CASSLWGSTDTQYF

D: NA
J: TRBJ1-3
size: NA
V: TRBV30
DNA: TGTGCCTGGAGTTTAGTGGGTGAGGGAAACACCATATATTTT
CDR3: CAWSLVGEGNTIYF